What follows is one T cell receptor (beta chain) and its context. Antigen specificity is unknown. The data were taken from a study of cytomegalovirus exposure and HLA in healthy donors. The donors gave bone marrow, and they were healthy. Study observations and caveats: Analyzed later, most CMV-associated TCR beta chains appeared HLA-restricted. A likely sequencing artifact accounted for one observed cluster of highly shared sequence variants.

With 60 Vbeta and 13 Jbeta primers, the PCR was carried out. In the original analysis: Tens of millions of unique TCR beta chains, some 9.9 million of them shared, were counted by a later analysis. TCRdb's table, derived via immunoSEQ multiplex PCR, lists solely in-frame clones and lacks some. For V, J and clone size, that table is used; D and trimming come from the DNA. The sample has 150,000 to 200,000 clones, about three quarters seen once. The clonotype comes from a girl aged 5 to 17 in good health and CMV-seronegative. Sequenced input: PBMCs.

Here the CDR3 reads CASSPWALAGGTFF. DNA of the CDR3: TGTGCCAGTAGTCCTTGGGCCCTAGCGGGGGGGACGTTCTTC. The rearrangement joins TRBV19 to TRBJ2-1, with 12 bases aligning to TRBD2. Germline lookup yields CDR1 LNHDA and CDR2 SQIVND (reference sequence). Unmatched junction bases numbered 11, after V lost 5 bases and J lost 15 bases. The CDR3 loop spans 14 amino acids.